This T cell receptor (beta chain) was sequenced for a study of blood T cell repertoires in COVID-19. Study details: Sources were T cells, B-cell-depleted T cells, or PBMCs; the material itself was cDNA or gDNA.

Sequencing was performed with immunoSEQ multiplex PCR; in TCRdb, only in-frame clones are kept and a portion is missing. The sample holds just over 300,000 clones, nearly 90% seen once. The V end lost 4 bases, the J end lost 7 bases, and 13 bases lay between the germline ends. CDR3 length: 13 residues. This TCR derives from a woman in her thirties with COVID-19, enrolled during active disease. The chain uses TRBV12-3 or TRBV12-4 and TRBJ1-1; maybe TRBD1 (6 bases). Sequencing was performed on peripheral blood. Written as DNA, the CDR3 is TGTGCCAGCAGTTCCGGGACATCTTATGAAGCTTTCTTT. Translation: CASSSGTSYEAFF.